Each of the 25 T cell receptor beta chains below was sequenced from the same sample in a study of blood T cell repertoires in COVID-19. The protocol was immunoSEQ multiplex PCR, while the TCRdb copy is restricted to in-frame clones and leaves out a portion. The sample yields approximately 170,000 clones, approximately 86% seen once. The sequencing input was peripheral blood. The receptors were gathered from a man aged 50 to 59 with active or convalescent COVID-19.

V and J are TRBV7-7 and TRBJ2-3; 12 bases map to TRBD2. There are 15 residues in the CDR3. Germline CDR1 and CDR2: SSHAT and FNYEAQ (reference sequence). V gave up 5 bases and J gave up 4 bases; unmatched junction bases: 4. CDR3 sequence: CASSPGLAGSDTQYF. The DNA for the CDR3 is TGTGCCAGCAGCCCCGGACTAGCGGGATCAGATACGCAGTATTTT.

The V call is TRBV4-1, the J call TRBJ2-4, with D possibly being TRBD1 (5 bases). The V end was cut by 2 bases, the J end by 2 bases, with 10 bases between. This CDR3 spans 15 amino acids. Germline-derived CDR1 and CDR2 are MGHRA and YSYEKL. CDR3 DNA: TGCGCCAGCAGCCAAATTCTGGGGCCCAAAAACATTCAGTACTTC. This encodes CASSQILGPKNIQYF.

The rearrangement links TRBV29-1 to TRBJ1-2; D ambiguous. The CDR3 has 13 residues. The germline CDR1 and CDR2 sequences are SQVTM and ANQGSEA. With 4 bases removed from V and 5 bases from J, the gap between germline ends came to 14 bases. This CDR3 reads CSVGEGRTYGYTF. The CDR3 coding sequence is TGCAGCGTTGGGGAGGGCAGAACTTATGGCTACACCTTC. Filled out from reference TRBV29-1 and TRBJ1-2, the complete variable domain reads SAVISQKPSRDICQRGTSLTIQCQVDSQVTMMFWYRQQPGQSLTLIATANQGSEATYESGFVIDKFPISRPNLTFSTLTVSNMSPEDSSIYLCSVGEGRTYGYTFGSGTRLTVV.

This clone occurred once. The CDR3 sequence is CASSKRTGGVLGYGYTF. CDR3 nucleotide sequence: TGTGCCAGCAGCAAACGGACAGGGGGCGTCCTCGGCTATGGCTACACCTTC. The V gene is TRBV9, the J gene TRBJ1-2, with TRBD1 matching over 11 bases. Germline V gene sequence: CDR1 SGDLS, CDR2 YYNGEE. The CDR3 has 17 residues. V lost 4 bases, J lost 4 bases, and 12 bases stayed unmatched.

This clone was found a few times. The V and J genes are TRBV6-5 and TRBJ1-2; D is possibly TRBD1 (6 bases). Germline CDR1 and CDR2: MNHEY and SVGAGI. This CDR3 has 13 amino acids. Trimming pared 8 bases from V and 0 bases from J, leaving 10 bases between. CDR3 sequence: CASQGRPNYGYTF. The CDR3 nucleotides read TGTGCCAGCCAGGGGCGCCCTAACTATGGCTACACCTTC.

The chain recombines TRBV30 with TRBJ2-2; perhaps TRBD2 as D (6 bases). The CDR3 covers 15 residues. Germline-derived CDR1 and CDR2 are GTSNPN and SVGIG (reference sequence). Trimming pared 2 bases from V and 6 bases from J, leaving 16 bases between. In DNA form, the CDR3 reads TGTGCCTGGAGTTCTCGGGGGAAAGTCCCCGGGGAGCTGTTTTTT. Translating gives CAWSSRGKVPGELFF.

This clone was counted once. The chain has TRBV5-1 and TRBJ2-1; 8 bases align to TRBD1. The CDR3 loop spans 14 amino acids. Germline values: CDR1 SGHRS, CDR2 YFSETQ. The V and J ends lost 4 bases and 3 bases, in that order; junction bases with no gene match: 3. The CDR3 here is CASSAGGVYNEQFF. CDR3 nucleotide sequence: TGCGCCAGCAGCGCAGGGGGCGTCTACAATGAGCAGTTCTTC.

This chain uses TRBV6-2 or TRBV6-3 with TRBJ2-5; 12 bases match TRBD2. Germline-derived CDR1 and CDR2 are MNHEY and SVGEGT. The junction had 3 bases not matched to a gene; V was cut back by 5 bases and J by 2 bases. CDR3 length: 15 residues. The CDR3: CASSRLAGDQETQYF. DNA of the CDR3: TGTGCCAGCAGTCGACTAGCGGGGGATCAAGAGACCCAGTACTTC.

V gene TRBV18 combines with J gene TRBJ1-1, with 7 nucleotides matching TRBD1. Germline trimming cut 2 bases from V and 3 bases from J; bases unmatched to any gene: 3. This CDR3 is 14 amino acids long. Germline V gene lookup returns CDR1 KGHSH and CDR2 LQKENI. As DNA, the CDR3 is TGTGCCAGCTCACCAGCACAGGGGTACACTGAAGCTTTCTTT. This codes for CASSPAQGYTEAFF.

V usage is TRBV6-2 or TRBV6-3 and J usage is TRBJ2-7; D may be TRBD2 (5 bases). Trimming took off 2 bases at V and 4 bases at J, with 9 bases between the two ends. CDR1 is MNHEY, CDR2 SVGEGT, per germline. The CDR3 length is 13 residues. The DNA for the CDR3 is TGTGCCAGCAGTTACACGAGGGCATACGAGCAGTACTTC. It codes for CASSYTRAYEQYF.

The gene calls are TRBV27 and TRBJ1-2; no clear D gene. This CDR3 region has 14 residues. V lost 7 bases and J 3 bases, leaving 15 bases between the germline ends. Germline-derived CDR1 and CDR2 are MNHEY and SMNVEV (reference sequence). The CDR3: CASTASGSDYGYTF. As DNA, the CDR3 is TGTGCCAGCACCGCATCGGGATCGGACTATGGCTACACCTTC.

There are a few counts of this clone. In DNA form, the CDR3 reads TGTGCCAGCAGTCGTGCGGGACAGGGCTACTACGAGCAGTACTTC. Its translation is CASSRAGQGYYEQYF. The chain carries TRBV6-2 or TRBV6-3 and TRBJ2-7; the match to TRBD1 covers 9 bases. Trimming took 5 bases from V and 3 from J; bases not matched to a gene: 8. The CDR3 sequence is 15 residues long. Germline loops: CDR1 MNHEY, CDR2 SVGEGT.

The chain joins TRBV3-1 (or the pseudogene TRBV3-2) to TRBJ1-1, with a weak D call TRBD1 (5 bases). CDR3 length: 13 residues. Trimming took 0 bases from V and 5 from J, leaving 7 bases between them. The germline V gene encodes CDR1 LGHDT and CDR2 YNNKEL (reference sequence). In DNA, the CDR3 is TGTGCCAGCAGCCAAGACTACAGGACTGAAGCTTTCTTT. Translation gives CASSQDYRTEAFF.

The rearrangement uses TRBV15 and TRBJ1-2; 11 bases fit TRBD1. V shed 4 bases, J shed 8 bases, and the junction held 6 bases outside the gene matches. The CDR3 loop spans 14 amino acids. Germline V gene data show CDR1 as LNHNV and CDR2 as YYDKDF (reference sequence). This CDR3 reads CATSTGDRGYGYTF. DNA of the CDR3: TGTGCCACCAGCACCGGGGACAGGGGGTACGGCTACACCTTC.

In DNA form, the CDR3 reads TGTGCCAGCAGTTTCGGGGGGCCGGGGCAGCCCCAGCATTTT. This codes for CASSFGGPGQPQHF. This chain joins TRBV27 and TRBJ1-5, with a tentative D call TRBD1 (6 bases). The V gene's germline CDR1 is MNHEY and CDR2 SMNVEV (reference sequence). The CDR3 length is 14 residues. Trimming took off 3 bases at V and 7 bases at J, with 13 bases between the two ends.

CDR3 nucleotide sequence: TGTGCCAGCAGTGAGGACAGGGCTAAGTCCTACGAGCAGTACTTC. It codes for CASSEDRAKSYEQYF. The gene calls are TRBV2 and TRBJ2-7; 8 bases line up with TRBD1. The CDR3 totals 15 residues. V lost 3 bases and J lost 1; bases outside the gene matches: 5. The V gene's germline CDR1 is SNHLY and CDR2 FYNNEI.

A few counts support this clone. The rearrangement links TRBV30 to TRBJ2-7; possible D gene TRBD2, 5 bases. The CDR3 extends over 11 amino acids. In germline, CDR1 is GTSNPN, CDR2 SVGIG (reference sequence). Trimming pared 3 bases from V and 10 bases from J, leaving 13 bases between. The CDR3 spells CAWRGGFLQYF. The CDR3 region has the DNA TGTGCCTGGAGAGGCGGGTTTCTTCAGTACTTC. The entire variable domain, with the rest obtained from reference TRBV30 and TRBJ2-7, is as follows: SQTIHQWPATLVQPVGSPLSLECTVEGTSNPNLYWYRQAAGRGLQLLFYSVGIGQISSEVPQNLSASRPQDRQFILSSKKLLLSDSGFYLCAWRGGFLQYFGPGTRLTVT.

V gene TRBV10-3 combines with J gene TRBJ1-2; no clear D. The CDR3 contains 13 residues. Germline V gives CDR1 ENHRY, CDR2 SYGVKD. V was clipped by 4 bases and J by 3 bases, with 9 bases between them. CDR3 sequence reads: CAISAREDYGYTF. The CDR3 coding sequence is TGTGCCATCAGTGCTCGGGAGGACTATGGCTACACCTTC.

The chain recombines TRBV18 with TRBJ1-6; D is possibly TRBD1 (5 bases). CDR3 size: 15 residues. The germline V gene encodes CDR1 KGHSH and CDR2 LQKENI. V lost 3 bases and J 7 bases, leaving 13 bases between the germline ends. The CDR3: CASSPLQAGNSPLHF. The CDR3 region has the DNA TGTGCCAGCTCACCCCTACAGGCAGGGAATTCACCCCTCCACTTT.

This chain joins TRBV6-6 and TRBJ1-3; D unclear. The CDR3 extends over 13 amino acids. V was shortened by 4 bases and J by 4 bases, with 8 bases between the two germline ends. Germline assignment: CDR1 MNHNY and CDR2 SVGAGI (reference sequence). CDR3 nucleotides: TGTGCCAGCAGTTCTTACAGCGGAAACACCATATATTTT. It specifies CASSSYSGNTIYF.

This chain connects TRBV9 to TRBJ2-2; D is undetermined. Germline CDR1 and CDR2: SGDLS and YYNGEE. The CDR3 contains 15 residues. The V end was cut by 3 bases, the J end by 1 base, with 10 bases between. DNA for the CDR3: TGTGCCAGCAGCGCAGACACGGTGAACACCGGGGAGCTGTTTTTT. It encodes CASSADTVNTGELFF.

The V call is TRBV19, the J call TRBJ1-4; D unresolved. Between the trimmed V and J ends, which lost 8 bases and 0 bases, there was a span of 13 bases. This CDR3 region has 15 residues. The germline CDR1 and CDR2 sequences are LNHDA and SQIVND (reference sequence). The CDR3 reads CASSLGTATNEKLFF. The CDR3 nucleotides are TGTGCCAGTTCCCTCGGTACAGCAACTAATGAAAAACTGTTTTTT.

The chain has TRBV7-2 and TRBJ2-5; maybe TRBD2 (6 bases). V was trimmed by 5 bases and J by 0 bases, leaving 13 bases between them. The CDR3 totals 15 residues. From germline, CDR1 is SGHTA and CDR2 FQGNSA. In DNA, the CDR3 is TGTGCCAGCAGCCCTCCGGAGGGCCACCAAGAGACCCAGTACTTC. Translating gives CASSPPEGHQETQYF. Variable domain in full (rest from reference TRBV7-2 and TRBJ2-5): GAGVSQSPSNKVTEKGKDVELRCDPISGHTALYWYRQSLGQGLEFLIYFQGNSAPDKSGLPSDRFSAERTGGSVSTLTIQRTQQEDSAVYLCASSPPEGHQETQYFGPGTRLLVL.

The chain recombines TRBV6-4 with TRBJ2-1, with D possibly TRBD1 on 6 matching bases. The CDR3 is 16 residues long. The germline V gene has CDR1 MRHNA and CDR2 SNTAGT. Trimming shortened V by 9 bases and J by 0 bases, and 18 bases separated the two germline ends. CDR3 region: CARSRDNANSYNEQFF. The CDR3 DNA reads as TGTGCCAGGAGCCGGGACAACGCGAACTCCTACAATGAGCAGTTCTTC.

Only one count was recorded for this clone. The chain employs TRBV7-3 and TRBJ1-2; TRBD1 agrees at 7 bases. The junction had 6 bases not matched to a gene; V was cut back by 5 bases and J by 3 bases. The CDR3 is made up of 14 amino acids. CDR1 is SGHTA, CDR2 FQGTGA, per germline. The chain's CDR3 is CASSRTTGDYGYTF. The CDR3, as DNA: TGTGCCAGCAGCCGCACCACAGGGGACTATGGCTACACCTTC.